This TCR beta chain is from a study of cytomegalovirus exposure and HLA in healthy donors. This CDR3 spans 15 amino acids. From germline, CDR1 is MDHEN and CDR2 SYDVKM. The junction had 7 bases not matched to a gene; V was cut back by 4 bases and J by 5 bases. Study-level points and caveats: When analyzed later, a missense DCLRE1C variant was found to be linked to TCR beta V- and J-gene trimming. By a later analysis, the bulk of CMV-associated TCR beta chains appeared HLA-restricted. Previously analyzed data showed that most TCR beta V segments were productive at a frequency of about 87% or about 30%. Excluded were some V segments that proved indistinguishable, including TRBV6-2 and TRBV6-3.

A note on this clone: The antigen is undetermined.

Primers: 60 Vbeta forward and 13 Jbeta reverse. This table comes from immunoSEQ multiplex PCR, and its TCRdb copy is limited to in-frame clones, with some not included. The sample carries about 140,000 clones, roughly 80% recorded once. Sequenced sample: PBMCs. The clonotype comes from a man aged 40-49 years in good health and CMV-seronegative. The chain carries TRBV28 and TRBJ1-5, with 8 positions matching TRBD1. The CDR3 here is CASSYRDRRYQPQHF. CDR3 DNA sequence: TGTGCCAGCAGTTATCGGGACAGGCGATATCAGCCCCAGCATTTT.